This T cell receptor beta chain was documented in a study of blood T cell repertoires in COVID-19. Turning to the study itself: The United States, Italy and Spain provided the acute and convalescent COVID-19 samples. T cells, B-cell-depleted T cells, or PBMCs provided the cDNA or gDNA that served as material.

Original analysis: From reference gene primer amplification, estimates of nucleated cell counts were derived. Sequenced by immunoSEQ multiplex PCR; TCRdb stores in-frame clones only, minus some. That table supplies the V and J calls and clone size; D and trimming were determined from the DNA. The table lists 88,000 or so clones, approximately 87% of them singletons. The count of this clone is one. The sequencing input was peripheral blood. The clonotype was recovered from a human donor in a cohort sampled during active COVID-19.

The CDR3 loop is CAWDRTGGRDGYTF. The CDR3 nucleotides read TGTGCCTGGGACCGGACAGGGGGTAGGGATGGCTACACCTTC. The rearrangement joins TRBV30 to TRBJ1-2; 10 bases align to TRBD1. Germline V gives CDR1 GTSNPN, CDR2 SVGIG (reference sequence). CDR3 length: 14 amino acids. Trimming at V came to 5 bases and at J to 6 bases, leaving 9 bases not matched to a gene.